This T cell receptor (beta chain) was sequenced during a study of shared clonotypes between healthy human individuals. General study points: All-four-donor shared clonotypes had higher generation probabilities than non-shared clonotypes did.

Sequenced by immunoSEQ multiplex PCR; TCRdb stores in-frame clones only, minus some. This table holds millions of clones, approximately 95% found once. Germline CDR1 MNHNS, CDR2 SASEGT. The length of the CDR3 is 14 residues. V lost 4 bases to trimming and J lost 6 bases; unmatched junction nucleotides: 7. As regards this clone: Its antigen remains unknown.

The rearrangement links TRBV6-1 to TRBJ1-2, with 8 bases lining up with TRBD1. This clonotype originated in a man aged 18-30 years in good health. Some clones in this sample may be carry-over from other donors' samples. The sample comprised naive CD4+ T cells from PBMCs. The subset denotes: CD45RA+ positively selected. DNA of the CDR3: TGTGCCAGCAGTGTCGGGCAGGGGGCCCATGGCTACACCTTC. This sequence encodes CASSVGQGAHGYTF.